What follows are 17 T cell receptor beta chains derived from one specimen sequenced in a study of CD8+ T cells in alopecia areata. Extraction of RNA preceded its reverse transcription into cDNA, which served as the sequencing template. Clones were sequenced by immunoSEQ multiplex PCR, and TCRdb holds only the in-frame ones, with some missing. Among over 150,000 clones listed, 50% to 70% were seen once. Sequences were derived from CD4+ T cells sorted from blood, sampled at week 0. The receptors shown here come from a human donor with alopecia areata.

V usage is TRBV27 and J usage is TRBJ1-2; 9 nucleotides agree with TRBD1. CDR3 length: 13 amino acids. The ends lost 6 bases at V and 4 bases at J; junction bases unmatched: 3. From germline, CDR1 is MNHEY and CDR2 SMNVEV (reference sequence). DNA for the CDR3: TGTGCCAGCAGCCCGACAGGGGGCTATGGCTACACCTTC. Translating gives CASSPTGGYGYTF.

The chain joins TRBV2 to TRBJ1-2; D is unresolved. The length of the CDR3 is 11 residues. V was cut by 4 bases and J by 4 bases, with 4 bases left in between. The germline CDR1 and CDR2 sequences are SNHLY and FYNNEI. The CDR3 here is CASSAVYGYTF. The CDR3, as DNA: TGTGCCAGCAGTGCCGTCTATGGCTACACCTTC.

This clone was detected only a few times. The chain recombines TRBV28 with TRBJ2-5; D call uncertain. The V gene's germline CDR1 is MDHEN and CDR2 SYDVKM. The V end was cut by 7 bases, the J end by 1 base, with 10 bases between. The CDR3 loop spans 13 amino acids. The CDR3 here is CASMVSGQETQYF. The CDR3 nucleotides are TGTGCCAGCATGGTATCCGGCCAAGAGACCCAGTACTTC.

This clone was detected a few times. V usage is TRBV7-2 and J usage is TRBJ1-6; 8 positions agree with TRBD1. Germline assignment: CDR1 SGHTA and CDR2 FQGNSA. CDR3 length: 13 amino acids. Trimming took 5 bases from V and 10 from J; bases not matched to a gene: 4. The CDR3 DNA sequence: TGTGCCAGCAGCGCAGGGGGCGAATCACCCCTCCACTTT. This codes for CASSAGGESPLHF. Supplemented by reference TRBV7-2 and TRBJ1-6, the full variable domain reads GAGVSQSPSNKVTEKGKDVELRCDPISGHTALYWYRQSLGQGLEFLIYFQGNSAPDKSGLPSDRFSAERTGGSVSTLTIQRTQQEDSAVYLCASSAGGESPLHFGNGTRLTVT.

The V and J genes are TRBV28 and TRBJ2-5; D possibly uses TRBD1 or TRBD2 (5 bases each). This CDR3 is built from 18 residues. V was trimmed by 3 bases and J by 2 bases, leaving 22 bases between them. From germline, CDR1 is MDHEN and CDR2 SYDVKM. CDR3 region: CASSLLGRWGETQETQYF. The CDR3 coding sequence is TGTGCCAGCAGTTTGTTGGGGCGTTGGGGAGAAACACAAGAGACCCAGTACTTC.

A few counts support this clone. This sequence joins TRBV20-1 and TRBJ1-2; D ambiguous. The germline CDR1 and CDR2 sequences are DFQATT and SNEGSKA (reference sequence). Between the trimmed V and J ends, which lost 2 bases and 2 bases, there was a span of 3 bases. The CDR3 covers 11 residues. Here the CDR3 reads CSARQNYGYTF. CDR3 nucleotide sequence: TGCAGTGCTAGACAGAACTATGGCTACACCTTC.

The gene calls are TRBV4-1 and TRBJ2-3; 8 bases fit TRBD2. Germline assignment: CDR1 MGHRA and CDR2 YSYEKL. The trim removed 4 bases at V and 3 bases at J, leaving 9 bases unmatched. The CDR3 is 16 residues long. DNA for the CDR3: TGCGCCAGCAGCCCGGTCCGGGGGGGTAGGACAGATACGCAGTATTTT. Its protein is CASSPVRGGRTDTQYF.

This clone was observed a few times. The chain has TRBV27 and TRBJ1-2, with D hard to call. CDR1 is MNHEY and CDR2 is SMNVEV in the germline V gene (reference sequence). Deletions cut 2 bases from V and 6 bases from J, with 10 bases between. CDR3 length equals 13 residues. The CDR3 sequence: CASSLVSGDGYTF. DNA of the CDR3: TGTGCCAGCAGTTTAGTATCAGGCGATGGCTACACCTTC.

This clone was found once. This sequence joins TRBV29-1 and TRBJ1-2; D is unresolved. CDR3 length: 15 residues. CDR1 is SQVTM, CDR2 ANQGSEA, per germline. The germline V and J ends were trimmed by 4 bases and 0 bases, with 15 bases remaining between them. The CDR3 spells CSVVPQTDANYGYTF. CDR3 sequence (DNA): TGCAGCGTTGTACCGCAAACTGACGCTAACTATGGCTACACCTTC.

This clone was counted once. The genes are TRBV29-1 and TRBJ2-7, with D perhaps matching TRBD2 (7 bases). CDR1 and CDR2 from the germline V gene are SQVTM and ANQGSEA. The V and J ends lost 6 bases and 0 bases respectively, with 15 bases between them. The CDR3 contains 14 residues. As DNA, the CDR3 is TGCAGCGTCCCGGGGGGCGGGAGCTCCTACGAGCAGTACTTC. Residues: CSVPGGGSSYEQYF.

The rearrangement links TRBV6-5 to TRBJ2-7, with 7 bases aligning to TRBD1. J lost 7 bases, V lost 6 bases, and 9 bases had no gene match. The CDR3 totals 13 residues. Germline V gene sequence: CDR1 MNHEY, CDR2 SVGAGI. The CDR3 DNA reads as TGTGCCAGCAGCCTCACAGGGGCCGTGGAGCAGTACTTC. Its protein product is CASSLTGAVEQYF.

As DNA, the CDR3 is TGTGCCAGCAGCCCCGCCCGGATTACAGATACGCAGTATTTT. This gives the protein CASSPARITDTQYF. This chain uses TRBV11-3 with TRBJ2-3; no firm D call. This CDR3 has 14 residues. Germline V CDR1 and CDR2: SGHNT, YENEEA. Trimming cost V 5 bases and J 3 bases, with 12 bases left between them.

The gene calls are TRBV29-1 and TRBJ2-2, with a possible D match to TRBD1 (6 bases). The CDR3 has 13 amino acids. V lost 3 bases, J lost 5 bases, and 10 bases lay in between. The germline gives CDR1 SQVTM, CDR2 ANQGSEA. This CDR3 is CSVDSQGTGELFF. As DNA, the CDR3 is TGCAGCGTTGACTCACAGGGAACCGGGGAGCTGTTTTTT.

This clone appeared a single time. In nucleotides, the CDR3 is TGTGCCTGGAGTGTTCCGCTAGCGGGGCAGCCCCAGCATTTT. It encodes CAWSVPLAGQPQHF. This rearrangement joins TRBV30 to TRBJ1-5; D is unresolved. The CDR3 covers 14 residues. Germline assignment: CDR1 GTSNPN and CDR2 SVGIG (reference sequence). Trimming shortened V by 0 bases and J by 7 bases, and 13 bases separated the two germline ends. The full variable domain, completed using reference TRBV30 and TRBJ1-5, is SQTIHQWPATLVQPVGSPLSLECTVEGTSNPNLYWYRQAAGRGLQLLFYSVGIGQISSEVPQNLSASRPQDRQFILSSKKLLLSDSGFYLCAWSVPLAGQPQHFGDGTRLSIL.

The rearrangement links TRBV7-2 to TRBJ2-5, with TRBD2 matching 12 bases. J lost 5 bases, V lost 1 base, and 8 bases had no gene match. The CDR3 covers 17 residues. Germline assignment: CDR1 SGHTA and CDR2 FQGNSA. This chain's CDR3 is CASSLDSSGGVSETQYF. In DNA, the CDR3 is TGTGCCAGCAGCTTAGATTCTAGCGGGGGGGTATCGGAGACCCAGTACTTC.

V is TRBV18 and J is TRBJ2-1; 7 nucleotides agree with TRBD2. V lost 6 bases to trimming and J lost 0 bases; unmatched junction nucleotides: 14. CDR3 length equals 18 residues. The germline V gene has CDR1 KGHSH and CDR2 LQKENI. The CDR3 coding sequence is TGTGCCAGCTCCCCAGCCCAACTCCGCGGGGGCTCCTACAATGAGCAGTTCTTC. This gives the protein CASSPAQLRGGSYNEQFF.

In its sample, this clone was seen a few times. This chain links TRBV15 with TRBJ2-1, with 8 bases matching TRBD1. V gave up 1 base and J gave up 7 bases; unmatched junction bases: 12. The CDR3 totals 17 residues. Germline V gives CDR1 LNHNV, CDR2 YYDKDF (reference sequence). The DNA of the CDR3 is TGTGCCACCAGCAGAGGGGGAGGTGGACAGGGCTCAAATGAGCAGTTCTTC. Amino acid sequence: CATSRGGGGQGSNEQFF. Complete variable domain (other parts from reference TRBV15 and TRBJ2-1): DAMVIQNPRYQVTQFGKPVTLSCSQTLNHNVMYWYQQKSSQAPKLLFHYYDKDFNNEADTPDNFQSRRPNTSFCFLDIRSPGLGDTAMYLCATSRGGGGQGSNEQFFGPGTRLTVL.